Following are 32 T cell receptor beta chains from one sample sequenced in a study of cytomegalovirus exposure and HLA in healthy donors (dated by TCRdb to about 2017). Library preparation was by the immunoSEQ multiplex PCR assay. The multiplex PCR relied on a mix of 60 forward primers for TCR Vbeta segments and 13 reverse primers for TCR Jbeta segments. TCRdb re-hosts the immuneACCESS table, in-frame sequences only. Its copies lack some clones; in the studies checked, an unresolved V gene accounts for under half of them, and the cause for the rest is not known. Recorded for this sample are some 170,000 clones; roughly 74% of them occurred a single time. The top ten clonotypes cover approximately 2.6% of the sample. Sequencing was performed on PBMCs. Source of these receptors: a female donor in good health and CMV-seronegative.

The V gene is TRBV27, the J gene TRBJ2-2, with 8 bases fitting TRBD2. The CDR3 loop spans 16 amino acids. In germline, CDR1 is MNHEY, CDR2 SMNVEV (reference sequence). Trimming at V came to 6 bases and at J to 0 bases, leaving 6 bases not matched to a gene. The CDR3 DNA reads TGTGCCAGCAGACTGCGGGGGGTTTCGAACACCGGGGAGCTGTTTTTT. Translating it yields CASRLRGVSNTGELFF.

The chain uses TRBV5-1 and TRBJ2-1; 8 bases agree with TRBD2. Germline V gene sequence: CDR1 SGHRS, CDR2 YFSETQ. V dropped 0 bases and J dropped 0; count of bases not matched to a gene: 5. The CDR3 runs 17 residues. The DNA for the CDR3 is TGCGCCAGCAGCTTGGCCTCCGGGACTAGCTCCTACAATGAGCAGTTCTTC. This sequence encodes CASSLASGTSSYNEQFF.

This sequence joins TRBV7-2 and TRBJ2-7; 8 bases match TRBD2. The V and J ends lost 2 bases and 5 bases, in that order; junction bases with no gene match: 5. The CDR3 contains 14 residues. From germline, CDR1 is SGHTA and CDR2 FQGNSA. The DNA for the CDR3 is TGTGCCAGCAGCTTAAGAGCGGGAGAAGACGAGCAGTACTTC. Translated: CASSLRAGEDEQYF.

This clone was detected once. The CDR3 reads CASSQAGTPTEAFF. CDR3 bases: TGCGCCAGCAGCCAAGCCGGGACACCGACTGAAGCTTTCTTT. The J gene is TRBJ1-1, the V gene TRBV4-3, with a weak D call TRBD1 (6 bases). The germline V gene has CDR1 LGHNA and CDR2 YSLEER. CDR3 length: 14 residues. V was pared by 1 base and J by 5 bases, with 11 bases between.

The gene calls are TRBV7-2 and TRBJ2-2; TRBD2 might be the D (7 bases). With 8 bases removed from V and 7 bases from J, the gap between germline ends came to 23 bases. This CDR3 comprises 16 residues. Germline CDR1 reads SGHTA; CDR2 reads FQGNSA. The CDR3: CASGGRGGRGIGELFF. The CDR3 DNA follows: TGTGCCAGCGGGGGGCGGGGCGGGAGAGGAATCGGGGAGCTGTTTTTT.

This chain links TRBV27 with TRBJ1-1, with D uncertain. The germline V gene encodes CDR1 MNHEY and CDR2 SMNVEV (reference sequence). V was shortened by 3 bases and J by 2 bases, with 7 bases between the two germline ends. The CDR3 has 13 residues. The CDR3 region is CASSLRFNTEAFF. Here the CDR3 DNA reads TGTGCCAGCAGTTTGAGGTTTAACACTGAAGCTTTCTTT.

The chain recombines TRBV2 with TRBJ1-5; D is ambiguous. There are 14 residues in the CDR3. CDR1 and CDR2 (germline): SNHLY, FYNNEI. The V end was cut by 4 bases, the J end by 3 bases, with 10 bases between. The CDR3 DNA reads as TGTGCCAGCAGTGTATGGAGTTACAATCAGCCCCAGCATTTT. Encoded protein: CASSVWSYNQPQHF.

The genes are TRBV10-3 and TRBJ2-7, with 10 bases aligning to TRBD2. In germline, CDR1 is ENHRY, CDR2 SYGVKD. There are 14 residues in the CDR3. V was clipped by 10 bases and J by 3 bases; unmatched bases: 9. The DNA of the CDR3 is TGTGCCACCGGAACTAGCGGGGCCGTCTACGAGCAGTACTTC. Translating gives CATGTSGAVYEQYF.

The chain combines TRBV30 with TRBJ2-3; 8 bases map to TRBD2. The CDR3 is 14 amino acids. The germline V gene encodes CDR1 GTSNPN and CDR2 SVGIG (reference sequence). Trimming at V came to 0 bases and at J to 3 bases, leaving 2 bases not matched to a gene. The CDR3 reads CAWSVASGTDTQYF. As DNA, the CDR3 is TGTGCCTGGAGTGTCGCTAGCGGGACAGATACGCAGTATTTT.

V is TRBV6-1 and J is TRBJ2-4; 12 positions match TRBD2. V trimming: 0 bases; J trimming: 6 bases; junction bases outside the gene matches: 9. From germline, CDR1 is MNHNS and CDR2 SASEGT. This CDR3 has 18 residues. CDR3 nucleotides: TGTGCCAGCAGTGAAGCATGGCTAGCGGGGGGGAATGTAAACATTCAGTACTTC. Translated: CASSEAWLAGGNVNIQYF.

This chain links TRBV28 with TRBJ1-1, with D perhaps matching TRBD1 (5 bases). V was shortened by 1 base and J by 1 base, with 10 bases between the two germline ends. The CDR3 is made up of 15 amino acids. Germline CDR1 MDHEN, CDR2 SYDVKM. This CDR3 is CASSLSGWSNTEAFF. The CDR3 DNA follows: TGTGCCAGCAGTTTATCAGGGTGGTCGAACACTGAAGCTTTCTTT. The full variable domain, its missing parts supplied by reference TRBV28 and TRBJ1-1, is DVKVTQSSRYLVKRTGEKVFLECVQDMDHENMFWYRQDPGLGLRLIYFSYDVKMKEKGDIPEGYSVSREKKERFSLILESASTNQTSMYLCASSLSGWSNTEAFFGQGTRLTVV.

The gene calls are TRBV21-1 and TRBJ2-1; the table's D call TRBD1 went unverified against the DNA. TRBV21-1 is a known pseudogene. The CDR3 extends over 16 amino acids. The CDR3: CASRRAGQGRYNEQFF. The CDR3 DNA reads as TGTGCCAGCAGGCGAGCGGGACAGGGGCGGTACAATGAGCAGTTCTTC.

The chain joins TRBV11-3 to TRBJ2-1; D possibly corresponds to TRBD1 (6 bases). Germline V CDR1 and CDR2: SGHNT, YENEEA. This CDR3 is 15 amino acids long. Trimming stripped 0 bases from V and 3 bases from J, with 9 bases between. The DNA for the CDR3 is TGTGCCAGCAGCTTAGAGGGGGCTAGCTACAATGAGCAGTTCTTC. Translated, it gives CASSLEGASYNEQFF.

The chain links TRBV28 to TRBJ2-7; 7 nucleotides align to TRBD1. The CDR3 length is 14 residues. The germline V gene has CDR1 MDHEN and CDR2 SYDVKM. V shed 6 bases and J 2 bases; nucleotides not matched to a gene: 7. The CDR3 DNA reads as TGTGCCAGCAGGAATACAGGGGCCGCCTACGAGCAGTACTTC. Its protein product is CASRNTGAAYEQYF. Full variable domain (missing parts from reference TRBV28 and TRBJ2-7): DVKVTQSSRYLVKRTGEKVFLECVQDMDHENMFWYRQDPGLGLRLIYFSYDVKMKEKGDIPEGYSVSREKKERFSLILESASTNQTSMYLCASRNTGAAYEQYFGPGTRLTVT.

V gene TRBV6-1 combines with J gene TRBJ2-7; 7 nucleotides align to TRBD1. V gave up 5 bases and J gave up 5 bases; unmatched junction bases: 9. The CDR3 runs to 14 residues. CDR1 is MNHNS, CDR2 SASEGT, per germline. The CDR3 DNA follows: TGTGCCAGCAGTCCCTCGACAGGGCTGGACGAGCAGTACTTC. Its translation is CASSPSTGLDEQYF.

Many counts were recorded for this clone. The chain has TRBV6-5 and TRBJ2-2; TRBD1 agrees at 8 bases. The CDR3 is 13 amino acids. Trimming took 8 bases from V and 1 from J; bases not matched to a gene: 0. The germline gives CDR1 MNHEY, CDR2 SVGAGI. DNA for the CDR3: TGTGCCAGCGGACAGGGGAACACCGGGGAGCTGTTTTTT. Translating it yields CASGQGNTGELFF.

This clone was found a few times. The chain is built from TRBV2 and TRBJ2-7, with 7 nucleotides matching TRBD1. This CDR3 comprises 12 residues. CDR1 and CDR2 from the germline V gene are SNHLY and FYNNEI. V shed 6 bases, J shed 4 bases, and the junction held 3 bases outside the gene matches. CDR3 coding DNA: TGTGCCAGCAGCGGACAGGCTTACGAGCAGTACTTC. Amino acids: CASSGQAYEQYF. The full variable domain, in which reference TRBV2 and TRBJ2-7 provide the parts outside the CDR3, is EPEVTQTPSHQVTQMGQEVILRCVPISNHLYFYWYRQILGQKVEFLVSFYNNEISEKSEIFDDQFSVERPDGSNFTLKIRSTKLEDSAMYFCASSGQAYEQYFGPGTRLTVT.

The J gene is TRBJ2-3, the V gene TRBV15, with D maybe TRBD2 (5 bases). The germline V and J ends were trimmed by 0 bases and 1 base, with 11 bases remaining between them. Germline V gives CDR1 LNHNV, CDR2 YYDKDF (reference sequence). This CDR3 has 16 residues. The CDR3 loop is CATSRDLGVGTDTQYF. In DNA form, the CDR3 reads TGTGCCACCAGCAGAGATCTCGGGGTTGGCACAGATACGCAGTATTTT.

About this clone itself: The junction departs from germline at one end; a sequencing error may be responsible. The gene calls are TRBV7-9 and TRBJ1-2; D possibly corresponds to TRBD1 (6 bases). The CDR3 sequence is 15 residues long. Germline V gene data show CDR1 as SEHNR and CDR2 as FQNEAQ (reference sequence). The CDR3 protein is CSSSPLWDTNYGYTF. DNA for the CDR3: TGTTCCAGCAGCCCCCTGTGGGACACCAACTATGGCTACACCTTC.

The rearrangement uses TRBV28 and TRBJ2-5, with a possible D match to TRBD1 (6 bases). The germline gives CDR1 MDHEN, CDR2 SYDVKM. CDR3 length: 13 residues. Trimming removed 6 bases at V and 5 bases at J, with 13 bases between. Written as DNA, the CDR3 is TGTGCCAGCAGCCCTACAGGGAAGGAGACCCAGTACTTC. This translates into CASSPTGKETQYF.

The V gene is TRBV15, the J gene TRBJ1-3; 7 bases line up with TRBD1. V gave up 1 base and J gave up 2 bases; unmatched junction bases: 5. Per germline, CDR1 LNHNV and CDR2 YYDKDF (reference sequence). The CDR3 is 16 residues long. The CDR3 region is CATSRGGTATGNTIYF. The CDR3 DNA sequence: TGTGCCACCAGCAGAGGCGGGACAGCAACTGGAAACACCATATATTTT. The full variable domain, in which reference TRBV15 and TRBJ1-3 provide the parts outside the CDR3, is DAMVIQNPRYQVTQFGKPVTLSCSQTLNHNVMYWYQQKSSQAPKLLFHYYDKDFNNEADTPDNFQSRRPNTSFCFLDIRSPGLGDTAMYLCATSRGGTATGNTIYFGEGSWLTVV.

This clone was seen once. V and J are TRBV4-3 and TRBJ2-1; D unclear. V lost 0 bases to trimming and J lost 2 bases, with 11 bases between them. This CDR3 region has 16 residues. Germline CDR1 LGHNA, CDR2 YSLEER. This chain's CDR3 is CASSQDEMPTYNEQFF. As DNA, the CDR3 is TGCGCCAGCAGCCAAGACGAGATGCCCACCTACAATGAGCAGTTCTTC.

The V gene is TRBV18, the J gene TRBJ1-1; 7 bases map to TRBD1. This CDR3 contains 17 residues. V lost 3 bases and J lost 5; bases outside the gene matches: 15. CDR1 is KGHSH and CDR2 is LQKENI in the germline V gene. CDR3 nucleotide sequence: TGTGCCAGCTCACCCGGACTGACAGGGCCCCTCGGGACTGAAGCTTTCTTT. Translation gives CASSPGLTGPLGTEAFF. The full variable domain, with the rest looked up from reference TRBV18 and TRBJ1-1, is NAGVMQNPRHLVRRRGQEARLRCSPMKGHSHVYWYRQLPEEGLKFMVYLQKENIIDESGMPKERFSAEFPKEGPSILRIQQVVRGDSAAYFCASSPGLTGPLGTEAFFGQGTRLTVV.

The V call is TRBV6-1, the J call TRBJ2-5, with TRBD1 matching over 10 bases. The CDR3 is 15 residues long. V shed 6 bases and J 13 bases; nucleotides not matched to a gene: 17. CDR1 and CDR2 (germline): MNHNS, SASEGT. CDR3 region: CASSEIDRGRRWSYF. The DNA for the CDR3 is TGTGCCAGCAGCGAGATCGACAGGGGGCGGAGGTGGTCGTACTTC.

The chain couples TRBV5-1 to TRBJ2-3, with D perhaps TRBD2 (7 bases). V lost 0 bases and J lost 1, with 9 bases in between. The germline V gene has CDR1 SGHRS and CDR2 YFSETQ. The CDR3 contains 15 residues. CDR3 loop: CASSLEGGGTDTQYF. The CDR3 DNA sequence: TGCGCCAGCAGCTTGGAGGGGGGGGGCACAGATACGCAGTATTTT.

V and J are TRBV18 and TRBJ1-3; D gene ambiguous. Germline V gene lookup returns CDR1 KGHSH and CDR2 LQKENI. This CDR3 contains 17 residues. V lost 2 bases to trimming and J lost 4 bases, with 18 bases between them. The CDR3 loop is CASSPSSPRGTGNTIYF. CDR3 in DNA: TGTGCCAGCTCACCATCCTCACCCCGGGGAACAGGAAACACCATATATTTT.

This clone was observed a single time. The V call is TRBV4-3, the J call TRBJ2-1; 8 bases are a match to TRBD1. This CDR3 region has 15 residues. Germline assignment: CDR1 LGHNA and CDR2 YSLEER. V trimming: 4 bases; J trimming: 5 bases; junction bases outside the gene matches: 7. The CDR3 loop reads CASSPTGAGDNEQFF. The CDR3 nucleotides read TGCGCCAGCAGCCCGACAGGGGCAGGCGACAATGAGCAGTTCTTC.

The chain has TRBV5-5 and TRBJ1-4, with 11 bases fitting TRBD1. This CDR3 is built from 15 residues. The J segment lost 8 bases and the V segment lost 0 bases, leaving 3 bases of the junction unmatched. From germline, CDR1 is SGHKS and CDR2 YYEKEE (reference sequence). CDR3 loop: CASSLEGTGGEKLFF. The CDR3 DNA follows: TGTGCCAGCAGCTTGGAAGGGACAGGGGGAGAAAAACTGTTTTTT. Full variable domain (rest looked up from reference TRBV5-5 and TRBJ1-4): DAGVTQSPTHLIKTRGQQVTLRCSPISGHKSVSWYQQVLGQGPQFIFQYYEKEERGRGNFPDRFSARQFPNYSSELNVNALLLGDSALYLCASSLEGTGGEKLFFGSGTQLSVL.

This chain uses TRBV5-1 with TRBJ2-5; tentatively, D is TRBD2 (6 bases). Germline-derived CDR1 and CDR2 are SGHRS and YFSETQ. The ends were cut back, 4 bases at V and 2 bases at J, with 15 bases in the middle. The CDR3 runs to 15 residues. The CDR3 sequence is CASSPKGLTQETQYF. CDR3 bases: TGCGCCAGCAGCCCGAAGGGACTTACACAAGAGACCCAGTACTTC.

The V call is TRBV9, the J call TRBJ2-7; D perhaps matches TRBD2 (5 bases). Per the germline V gene, CDR1 is SGDLS and CDR2 is YYNGEE. V lost 4 bases to trimming and J lost 0 bases, with 17 bases between them. The CDR3 totals 16 residues. The CDR3 loop reads CASSPGLLRHSYEQYF. DNA of the CDR3: TGTGCCAGCAGCCCTGGACTCCTCAGACACTCCTACGAGCAGTACTTC.

This clone came up once. The chain carries TRBV6-1 and TRBJ2-1, with 12 positions matching TRBD2. The CDR3 length is 15 residues. Germline CDR1 is MNHNS and CDR2 is SASEGT. V lost 7 bases, J lost 9 bases, and 10 bases stayed unmatched. The DNA for the CDR3 is TGTGCCAGCACCCCTGAGGGGACTAGCGGGTTTGAGCAGTTCTTC. This translates into CASTPEGTSGFEQFF.

This rearrangement joins TRBV5-4 to TRBJ2-2; unclear D gene. Germline-derived CDR1 and CDR2 are SGHNT and YYREEE (reference sequence). The CDR3 length is 15 residues. Trimming stripped 0 bases from V and 3 bases from J, with 9 bases between. CDR3 nucleotides: TGTGCCAGCAGCTTGGCCGGGTGGGACACCGGGGAGCTGTTTTTT. Translating gives CASSLAGWDTGELFF.